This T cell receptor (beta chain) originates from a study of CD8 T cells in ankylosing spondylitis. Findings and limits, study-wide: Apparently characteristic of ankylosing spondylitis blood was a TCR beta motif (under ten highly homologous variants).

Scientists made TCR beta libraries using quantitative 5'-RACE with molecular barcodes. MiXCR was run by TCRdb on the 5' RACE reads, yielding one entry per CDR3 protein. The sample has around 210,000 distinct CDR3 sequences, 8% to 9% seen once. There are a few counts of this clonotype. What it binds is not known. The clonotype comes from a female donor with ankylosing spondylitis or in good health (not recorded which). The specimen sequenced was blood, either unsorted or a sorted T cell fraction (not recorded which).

The CDR3 protein is CATTGFTEAFF. The DNA of the CDR3 is TGTGCCACCACAGGGTTCACTGAAGCTTTCTTT. V and J are TRBV28 and TRBJ1-1, with D maybe TRBD1 (6 bases). Germline V gene sequence: CDR1 MDHEN, CDR2 SYDVKM. CDR3 size: 11 residues. Trimming pared 10 bases from V and 4 bases from J, leaving 10 bases between.